This T cell receptor beta chain was retrieved from a study of blood T cells in healthy people across ages. Overall study findings and caveats: Naive T cell percentage and TCR beta diversity correlated strongly.

Alongside a J-beta primer mix, a sample-barcoded 5' primer served in a second PCR lasting 7 to 11 cycles. MiXCR, applied by TCRdb to the 5' RACE reads, yields one record per CDR3 protein. This repertoire shows some 1.4 million distinct CDR3 sequences, 42% found once; its top ten account for 7% to 9.5%. This CDR3 spans 15 amino acids. At least 7 million PBMCs were isolated per sample. With respect to this clonotype: Its antigen remains unknown.

The chain employs TRBV21-1 and TRBJ1-1; the table assigns TRBD1, which was not confirmed against the DNA. TRBV21-1 is classified as a pseudogene. This clonotype was sampled from a woman younger than 35 in good health. The sample comprised blood. The CDR3 nucleotides read TGTGCCAGCAGCAAGTTTGGCAGGGTGGGCACCGAAGCTTTCTTT. Residues: CASSKFGRVGTEAFF.